The 24 T cell receptor beta chains below all came from one sample that was sequenced in a study of T cells in Graves' hyperthyroidism and ophthalmopathy (dated by TCRdb to 2018 to 2020). Library preparation employed multiplex PCR. TCRdb shows the sequencer as Illumina HiSeq 2000. The TCR beta CDR3 regions were amplified from the RNA transcripts. For the first round of RT-PCR on the TCR CDR3, the HTBI primer set was used together with the Qiagen OneStep RT-PCR kit. TCRdb reran the public reads through fastp at Q25 and MiXCR, keeping productive beta chains. Rows are unified per CDR3 protein, each entry keeping the most common DNA and genes. The sample records about 640,000 distinct CDR3 sequences, about 14% of which are singletons. Of the sample, roughly an eighth is held by the ten largest clones. What was sequenced was blood. These TCRs come from a woman aged 45-59 years with Graves' ophthalmopathy.

This clonotype was observed at least ten times. The chain carries TRBV28 and TRBJ2-7; no clear D. Germline-derived CDR1 and CDR2 are MDHEN and SYDVKM. The CDR3 extends over 15 amino acids. Trimming removed 2 bases from V and 1 base from J, with 12 bases in between. CDR3 sequence reads: CASSLPLTDSYEQYF. CDR3 coding DNA: TGTGCCAGCAGTTTACCCCTGACTGATTCCTACGAGCAGTACTTC.

In the case of this clonotype: An end of the junction does not agree with germline; a read error may underlie this. This chain joins TRBV29-1 and TRBJ2-2; weak D call: TRBD2 (6 bases). The CDR3 runs 13 residues. Per the germline V gene, CDR1 is SQVTM and CDR2 is ANQGSEA. Here the CDR3 reads CSGGLANTGGLFF. The CDR3 region has the DNA TGCAGCGGTGGATTAGCGAACACCGGGGGGCTGTTTTTT.

This clonotype was observed at least ten times. This chain joins TRBV30 and TRBJ2-1; no clear D gene. The CDR3 totals 13 residues. V lost 1 base and J lost 9, with 13 bases in between. Germline CDR1 GTSNPN, CDR2 SVGIG (reference sequence). CDR3 in amino acids: CAWSGVPMSEQFF. The CDR3 DNA follows: TGTGCCTGGAGTGGCGTTCCAATGAGTGAGCAGTTCTTC.

This clonotype was seen ten or more times. The J gene is TRBJ1-1, the V gene TRBV2; 9 nucleotides align to TRBD1. Unmatched junction bases numbered 4, after V lost 5 bases and J lost 0 bases. The CDR3 is 15 amino acids. The germline V gene encodes CDR1 SNHLY and CDR2 FYNNEI. CDR3 sequence (DNA): TGTGCCAGCAGTCAACAGGGGGCCCTGAACACTGAAGCTTTCTTT. Translated, it gives CASSQQGALNTEAFF.

In this sample, this clonotype turned up a few times. CDR3 coding DNA: TGTGCCAGCAGCCCCGTCGTTGGCGGGAGACCTTTCAATGAGCAGTTCTTC. As protein: CASSPVVGGRPFNEQFF. The chain joins TRBV14 to TRBJ2-1; 7 bases are shared with TRBD2. CDR3 size: 17 residues. The junction had 15 bases not matched to a gene; V was cut back by 4 bases and J by 6 bases. From germline, CDR1 is SGHDN and CDR2 FVKESK.

This clonotype was observed at least ten times. The CDR3 reads CASSGTGLADYEQYF. The DNA of the CDR3 is TGTGCCAGCAGCGGCACGGGACTAGCGGACTACGAGCAGTACTTC. The chain is built from TRBV13 and TRBJ2-7; 11 bases agree with TRBD2. J gave up 3 bases and V 5 bases, and 6 bases lay outside the gene matches. The CDR3 is 15 residues long. The V gene's germline CDR1 is PRHDT and CDR2 FYEKMQ (reference sequence).

The sample holds many counts of this clonotype. The CDR3 nucleotides are TGTGCCAGCAGTCCGGGACTAGCGGGAGCCACAGATACGCAGTATTTT. It translates to CASSPGLAGATDTQYF. The V gene is TRBV27, the J gene TRBJ2-3; TRBD2 agrees at 14 bases. The CDR3 sequence is 16 residues long. The V gene's germline CDR1 is MNHEY and CDR2 SMNVEV (reference sequence). J gave up 2 bases and V 5 bases, and 3 bases lay outside the gene matches.

The chain couples TRBV9 to TRBJ1-2, with 7 bases aligning to TRBD1. The V segment lost 0 bases and the J segment 8 bases; nucleotides outside the gene matches: 7. The germline CDR1 and CDR2 sequences are SGDLS and YYNGEE. This CDR3 comprises 14 residues. CDR3 bases: TGTGCCAGCAGCGTAGACCAGGGGGTGGGCGGCTACACCTTC. The encoded protein is CASSVDQGVGGYTF.

This clonotype was recorded many times. The V gene is TRBV19, the J gene TRBJ2-1; 14 positions agree with TRBD2. Germline V gene sequence: CDR1 LNHDA, CDR2 SQIVND (reference sequence). This CDR3 contains 18 residues. V lost 4 bases to trimming and J lost 0 bases; unmatched junction nucleotides: 5. CDR3 amino acids: CASSRLAGGLSSYNEQFF. The CDR3 nucleotides read TGTGCCAGTAGTAGACTAGCGGGAGGGCTGAGCTCCTACAATGAGCAGTTCTTC.

This clonotype was found many times. The CDR3 sequence is CATSEPRGQDNEQFF. In nucleotides, the CDR3 is TGTGCCACCAGCGAACCCAGGGGACAGGACAATGAGCAGTTCTTC. The chain couples TRBV24-1 to TRBJ2-1; 8 bases agree with TRBD1. V lost 7 bases and J lost 5; bases outside the gene matches: 9. CDR1 and CDR2 from the germline V gene are KGHDR and SFDVKD. There are 15 residues in the CDR3.

This clonotype showed up just a few times. The rearrangement joins TRBV4-1 to TRBJ1-4, with TRBD1 as a possible D gene (6 bases). The CDR3 is made up of 16 amino acids. V lost 2 bases and J 8 bases, leaving 18 bases between the germline ends. The germline CDR1 and CDR2 sequences are MGHRA and YSYEKL. The CDR3 spells CASSQFYQGRREKLFF. As DNA, the CDR3 is TGCGCCAGCAGCCAATTTTATCAGGGGCGAAGGGAAAAACTGTTTTTT.

This clonotype was observed a handful of times. V usage is TRBV27 and J usage is TRBJ1-4, with D maybe TRBD1 (5 bases). The CDR3 runs to 16 residues. V lost 4 bases and J lost 3, with 15 bases in between. Germline assignment: CDR1 MNHEY and CDR2 SMNVEV (reference sequence). CDR3 DNA: TGTGCCAGCAGTTCCCGGCGCAGGGTCCCTAATGAAAAACTGTTTTTT. It codes for CASSSRRRVPNEKLFF.

The sample holds a few counts of this clonotype. V usage is TRBV5-1 and J usage is TRBJ1-4; 7 bases fit TRBD1. The trim removed 2 bases at V and 6 bases at J, leaving 4 bases unmatched. This CDR3 is 14 amino acids long. CDR1 is SGHRS, CDR2 YFSETQ, per germline. The CDR3 DNA sequence: TGCGCCAGCAGCTTCAGGGGGGGAGATGAAAAACTGTTTTTT. It yields the protein CASSFRGGDEKLFF.

This clonotype was observed at least ten times. The V gene is TRBV28, the J gene TRBJ2-1; 7 nucleotides align to TRBD1. The CDR3 is made up of 16 amino acids. The germline CDR1 and CDR2 sequences are MDHEN and SYDVKM. V lost 4 bases and J lost 1; bases outside the gene matches: 7. CDR3 sequence reads: CASSSGRRGSYNEQFF. The CDR3 DNA reads TGTGCCAGCAGTTCGGGCCGCAGGGGGTCCTACAATGAGCAGTTCTTC.

This clonotype has just a few counts. CDR3: CASSWEGGSSYNEQFF. CDR3 nucleotide sequence: TGCGCCAGCAGCTGGGAGGGCGGGAGTTCCTACAATGAGCAGTTCTTC. The J gene is TRBJ2-1, the V gene TRBV5-1, with 7 bases aligning to TRBD2. The V gene's germline CDR1 is SGHRS and CDR2 YFSETQ. The J segment lost 1 base and the V segment lost 3 bases, leaving 7 bases of the junction unmatched. CDR3 length: 16 residues.

This clonotype came up many times. V usage is TRBV6-2 or TRBV6-3 and J usage is TRBJ2-2, with 15 bases that match TRBD2. V dropped 4 bases and J dropped 1; count of bases not matched to a gene: 10. Germline V CDR1 and CDR2: MNHEY, SVGEGT. The CDR3 runs 20 residues. CDR3 protein: CASSSLPGLAGGKNTGELFF. CDR3 nucleotides: TGTGCCAGCAGTTCCCTCCCGGGACTAGCGGGAGGAAAGAACACCGGGGAGCTGTTTTTT.

This clonotype was counted a single time. The rearrangement links TRBV9 to TRBJ2-2, with 9 bases lining up with TRBD2. V shed 5 bases, J shed 3 bases, and the junction held 2 bases outside the gene matches. The CDR3 runs 14 residues. Germline V gives CDR1 SGDLS, CDR2 YYNGEE. The CDR3 DNA follows: TGTGCCAGCAGGCGGGAGGGTGACACCGGGGAGCTGTTTTTT. The encoded protein is CASRREGDTGELFF.

This clonotype has only a few counts. Just one base apart from a much larger clone, this may be a read error. J is TRBJ2-1 and V is TRBV5-1; D could derive from TRBD1 or TRBD2 (5 bases each). V shed 7 bases and J shed 0 bases, with 14 bases lying between them. Germline CDR1 reads SGHRS; CDR2 reads YFSETQ. The CDR3 consists of 15 residues. This CDR3 is CASGKGRLSYNEQFF. In nucleotides, the CDR3 is TGCGCCAGCGGCAAGGGACGCCTCTCCTACAATGAGCAGTTCTTC.

In regard to this clonotype: Germline and junction disagree at one end, which may indicate a read error. The CDR3 nucleotides read TGTGCCAACTCACCCCTAACCGGGACAGGGGTCAATGAGCAGTTCTTC. Its translation is CANSPLTGTGVNEQFF. V gene TRBV18 combines with J gene TRBJ2-1; TRBD1 matches at 10 bases. This CDR3 is 16 amino acids long. The germline CDR1 and CDR2 sequences are KGHSH and LQKENI. Filled out from reference TRBV18 and TRBJ2-1, the complete variable domain reads NAGVMQNPRHLVRRRGQEARLRCSPMKGHSHVYWYRQLPEEGLKFMVYLQKENIIDESGMPKERFSAEFPKEGPSILRIQQVVRGDSAAYFCANSPLTGTGVNEQFFGPGTRLTVL.

This clonotype was found many times. The chain uses TRBV19 and TRBJ1-1, with a weak D call TRBD1 (5 bases). Germline values: CDR1 LNHDA, CDR2 SQIVND (reference sequence). CDR3 length equals 15 residues. Trimming shortened V by 4 bases and J by 4 bases, and 16 bases separated the two germline ends. The CDR3 bases are TGTGCCAGTAGTACCTCTTTGGCAGGGACCACTGAAGCTTTCTTT. This gives the protein CASSTSLAGTTEAFF.

This chain connects TRBV10-2 to TRBJ1-2, with 10 bases matching TRBD1. The CDR3 is 16 amino acids. Germline-derived CDR1 and CDR2 are WSHSY and SAAADI. The junction had 9 bases not matched to a gene; V was cut back by 0 bases and J by 8 bases. This CDR3 is CASSESLTGGLEGYTF. CDR3 DNA sequence: TGCGCCAGCAGTGAGTCGTTGACAGGGGGCTTGGAGGGCTACACCTTC.

At least ten counts were recorded for this clonotype. This chain uses TRBV28 with TRBJ2-7; possible D gene TRBD1, 5 bases. The CDR3 runs 15 residues. V dropped 3 bases and J dropped 0 bases, with 12 bases sitting between them. Germline loops: CDR1 MDHEN, CDR2 SYDVKM. The CDR3 sequence: CASSFEQASSYEQYF. The CDR3 region has the DNA TGTGCCAGCAGTTTCGAACAGGCCAGCTCCTACGAGCAGTACTTC.

This clonotype came up many times. The chain combines TRBV28 with TRBJ1-1; 7 bases match TRBD1. Germline-derived CDR1 and CDR2 are MDHEN and SYDVKM. CDR3 size: 15 residues. V lost 2 bases to trimming and J lost 3 bases; unmatched junction nucleotides: 6. CDR3 in DNA: TGTGCCAGCAGTTTAGGGGGACAGCGGGACACTGAAGCTTTCTTT. Translating gives CASSLGGQRDTEAFF.

This clonotype was picked up a small number of times. The V and J genes are TRBV2 and TRBJ1-2, with D possibly TRBD1 on 5 matching bases. The V and J ends lost 2 bases and 6 bases respectively, with 10 bases between them. The germline V gene encodes CDR1 SNHLY and CDR2 FYNNEI. The CDR3 covers 13 residues. This CDR3 is CASSEYGGDGYTF. The CDR3 DNA is TGTGCCAGCAGTGAATACGGGGGGGATGGCTACACCTTC. Together with reference TRBV2 and TRBJ1-2, the CDR3 gives the full variable domain: EPEVTQTPSHQVTQMGQEVILRCVPISNHLYFYWYRQILGQKVEFLVSFYNNEISEKSEIFDDQFSVERPDGSNFTLKIRSTKLEDSAMYFCASSEYGGDGYTFGSGTRLTVV.